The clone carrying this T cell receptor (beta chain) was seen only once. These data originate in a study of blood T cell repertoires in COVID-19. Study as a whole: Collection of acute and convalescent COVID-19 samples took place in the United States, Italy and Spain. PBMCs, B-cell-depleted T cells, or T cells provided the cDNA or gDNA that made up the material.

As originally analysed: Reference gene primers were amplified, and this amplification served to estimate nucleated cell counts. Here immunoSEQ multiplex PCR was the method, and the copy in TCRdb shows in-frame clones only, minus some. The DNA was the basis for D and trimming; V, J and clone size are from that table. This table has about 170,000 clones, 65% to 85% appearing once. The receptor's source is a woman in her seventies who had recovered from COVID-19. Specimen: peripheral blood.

The CDR3 loop is CASSPGWGRNYGYTF. The CDR3 DNA follows: TGTGCCAGCAGTCCCGGCTGGGGGCGTAACTATGGCTACACCTTC. The chain is built from TRBV28 and TRBJ1-2, with D possibly being TRBD1 (6 bases). This CDR3 is 15 amino acids long. The germline V gene has CDR1 MDHEN and CDR2 SYDVKM. Trimming cost V 5 bases and J 1 base, with 14 bases left between them.